Below, one T cell receptor (beta chain) is given with its context. Its target is not known. Together with a sample-barcoded 5' primer, a J-beta primer mix was included in a second PCR lasting about 6 to 11 cycles. One entry per CDR3 protein, called by TCRdb with MiXCR from the 5' RACE reads. The sample lists about 1 million distinct CDR3 sequences; 35% to 50% were seen once. The study drew donors from healthy Caucasian individuals in Russia aged roughly 6 to 90. The total RNA that was extracted per sample amounted to at least 5 micrograms. Germline V gene lookup returns CDR1 LNHNV and CDR2 YYDKDF (reference sequence). The J segment lost 7 bases and the V segment lost 2 bases, leaving 4 bases of the junction unmatched. CDR3 size: 15 residues. This sample was included in a study of blood T cells in healthy people across ages. Study-wide results and limits: Naive T cell percentage by flow cytometry tracked strongly with beta diversity. Age brought a roughly linear fall in TCR beta diversity measured per million T cells.

The origin of this receptor is a woman aged 55-70 years in good health. This chain connects TRBV15 to TRBJ2-1; 11 bases fit TRBD2. Sequences were obtained from blood. CDR3 DNA: TGTGCCACCAGCAGATCAACTAGCGGGAGTAATGAGCAGTTCTTC. Encoded protein: CATSRSTSGSNEQFF.